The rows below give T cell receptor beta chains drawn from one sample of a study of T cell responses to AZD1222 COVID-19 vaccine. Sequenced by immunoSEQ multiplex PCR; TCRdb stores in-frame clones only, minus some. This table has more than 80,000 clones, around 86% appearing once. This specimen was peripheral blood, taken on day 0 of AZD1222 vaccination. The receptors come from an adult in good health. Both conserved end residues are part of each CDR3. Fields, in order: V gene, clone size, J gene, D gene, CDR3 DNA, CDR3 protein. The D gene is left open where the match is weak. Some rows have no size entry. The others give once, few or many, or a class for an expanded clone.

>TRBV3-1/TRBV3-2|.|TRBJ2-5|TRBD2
TGTGCCAGCAGCCTAGCGGGAGGGCTAGAGACCCAGTACTTC
CASSLAGGLETQYF
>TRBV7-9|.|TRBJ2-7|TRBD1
TGTGCCAGCAGACAGACAGGGGGCTACGAGCAGTACTTC
CASRQTGGYEQYF
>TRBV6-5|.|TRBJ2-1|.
TGTGCCAGCACCCCCCGAAGGGGGAATGAGCAGTTCTTC
CASTPRRGNEQFF
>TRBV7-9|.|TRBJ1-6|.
TGTGCCAGCGAATCACCCCTCCACTTT
CASESPLHF
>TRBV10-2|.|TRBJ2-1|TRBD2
TGCGCCAGCAGTACCGGGACTACACACAATGAGCAGTTCTTC
CASSTGTTHNEQFF
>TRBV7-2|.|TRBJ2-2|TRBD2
TGTGCCAGCAGCGTCGAGCGGGGTAACACCGGGGAGCTGTTTTTT
CASSVERGNTGELFF
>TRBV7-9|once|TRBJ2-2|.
TGTGCCAGCAGCTTAGAGGGAGCGTCTGTCCGCGGGGAGCTGTTTTTT
CASSLEGASVRGELFF
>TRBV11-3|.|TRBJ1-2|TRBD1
TGTGCCAGCAGCTTCACGAGGGGGCTTGGCTACACCTTC
CASSFTRGLGYTF
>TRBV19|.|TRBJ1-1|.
TGTGCCAGTAGTATCAGGGGTACTGAAGCTTTCTTT
CASSIRGTEAFF
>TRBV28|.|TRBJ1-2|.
TGTGCCAGCAGTTTCTCGTCAAACTATGGCTACACCTTC
CASSFSSNYGYTF
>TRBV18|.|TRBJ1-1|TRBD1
TGTGCCAGCTCACCTACGGACAGGGAGGGGGCTGAAGCTTTCTTT
CASSPTDREGAEAFF
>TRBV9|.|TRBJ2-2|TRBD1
TGTGCCAGCAGCGTAGACCAGGGGGCGGCCGGGGAGCTGTTTTTT
CASSVDQGAAGELFF
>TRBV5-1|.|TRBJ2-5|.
TGCGCCAGCAGCCGCCCTGGCGGCCAAGAGACCCAGTACTTC
CASSRPGGQETQYF
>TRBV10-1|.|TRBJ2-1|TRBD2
TGCGCCACCGCTAGCGGGGGGGCAGATGAGCAGTTCTTC
CATASGGADEQFF
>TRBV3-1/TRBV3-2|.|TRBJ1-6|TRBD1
TGTGCCAGCGGACCGGGGACAGGGTACTCACCCCTCCACTTT
CASGPGTGYSPLHF
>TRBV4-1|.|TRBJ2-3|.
TGCGCCAGCAGCCAAGATTCGGGGGCTCGCACAGATACGCAGTATTTT
CASSQDSGARTDTQYF
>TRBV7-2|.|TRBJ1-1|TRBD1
TGTGCCAGCAGCTTCCTACCGGGACAGGGGAACACTGAAGCTTTCTTT
CASSFLPGQGNTEAFF
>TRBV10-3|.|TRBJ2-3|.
TGTGCCATCAAGGATGTGACGGGACAACCCACAGATACGCAGTATTTT
CAIKDVTGQPTDTQYF
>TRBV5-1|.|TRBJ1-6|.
TGCGCCAGCAGAGCCCTTCTGGAGGGACAAAGTAATTCACCCCTCCACTTT
CASRALLEGQSNSPLHF
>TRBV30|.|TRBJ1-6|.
TGTGGTTTTGATAACGTAGAGTCACCCCTCCACTTT
CGFDNVESPLHF
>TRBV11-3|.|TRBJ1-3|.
TGTGCCAGCAGCTTACTTGCAGGGCCAGGAAACACCATATATTTT
CASSLLAGPGNTIYF
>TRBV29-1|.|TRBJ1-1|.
TGCAGCCCGCCGGGGCAGGGATACACTGAAGCTTTCTTT
CSPPGQGYTEAFF
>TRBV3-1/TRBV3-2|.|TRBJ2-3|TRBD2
TGTGCCAGCAGCCAAATAGCGGGGGCCGGCACAGATACGCAGTATTTT
CASSQIAGAGTDTQYF
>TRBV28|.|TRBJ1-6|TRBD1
TGTGCCAGCAGTTCCCCGGGACAGGCCCTCACCCTCCACTTT
CASSSPGQALTLHF
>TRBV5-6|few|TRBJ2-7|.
TGTGCCAGCACCCCTGCCGAGGGTTCCTACGAGCAGTACTTC
CASTPAEGSYEQYF
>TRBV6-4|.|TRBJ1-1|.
TGTGCCGCTCCAGGGCGGCAGGGGTTTTTTTGGAACACTGAAGCTTTCTTT
CAAPGRQGFFWNTEAFF
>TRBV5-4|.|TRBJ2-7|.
TGTGCCAGCAGCTTGGGAGGTTACGAGCAGTACTTC
CASSLGGYEQYF
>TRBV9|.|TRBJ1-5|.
TGTGCCAGCAGCCCGGACGGCGCTAGCAATCAGCCCCAGCATTTT
CASSPDGASNQPQHF
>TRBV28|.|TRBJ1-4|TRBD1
TGTGCCAGCAGTTTCACCTTGACAGGGGGCTCTGAAAAACTGTTTTTT
CASSFTLTGGSEKLFF
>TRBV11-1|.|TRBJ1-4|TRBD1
TGTGCATCTAGTCGGGACAGGAATGAAAAACTGTTTTTT
CASSRDRNEKLFF
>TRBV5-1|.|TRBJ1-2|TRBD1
TGCGCCAGCAGCTCCCCGGGACAGGACTATGGCTACACCTTC
CASSSPGQDYGYTF
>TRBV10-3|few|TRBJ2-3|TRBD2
TGTGCCATGACTAGCGGGGATACAGATACGCAGTATTTT
CAMTSGDTDTQYF
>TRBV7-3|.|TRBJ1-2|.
TGTGCCAGCAGCCCCGACGGGAACTATGGCTACACCTTC
CASSPDGNYGYTF
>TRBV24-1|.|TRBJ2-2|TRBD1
TGTGCCACCAGGGACACCGGGACAGGGGTCACCGGGGAGCTGTTTTTT
CATRDTGTGVTGELFF
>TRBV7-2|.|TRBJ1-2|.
TGTGCCAGCAGCTTAGTGGCCGGGGGCTATGGCTACACCTTC
CASSLVAGGYGYTF
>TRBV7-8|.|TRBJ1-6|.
TGTGCCAGCAGCCCCTCCGCCCAGGGCAATAATTCACCCCTCCACTTT
CASSPSAQGNNSPLHF
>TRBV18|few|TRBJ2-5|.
TGTGCCAGCTCACCCCAAGAGACCCAGTACTTC
CASSPQETQYF
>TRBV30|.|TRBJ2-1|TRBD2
TGTGCGGCCCCGGAGGAAGCGGGAGGTAACGAGCAGTTCTTC
CAAPEEAGGNEQFF